The 6 T cell receptor beta chains below come from one sample, sequenced in a study of molecular identifiers for immune sequencing clone quantification. TCRdb used MiXCR to reprocess the PCR reads, holding one entry per CDR3 protein. The sample carries fewer than 350,000 distinct CDR3 sequences, 20% to 25% recorded once. What was sequenced was naive CD8+ T cells from blood, with Jurkat cell RNA spiked in. Subset meaning: FACS-sorted CD8+CD4-CCR7+CD45RA+ naive T cells. The receptors come from a human donor in good health. Some libraries in this study had Jurkat cell RNA spiked in.

This clonotype appeared many times. This sequence joins TRBV12-3 or TRBV12-4 and TRBJ2-2, with 9 bases that match TRBD1. V lost 5 bases, J lost 4 bases, and 8 bases stayed unmatched. The CDR3 covers 16 residues. The CDR3 nucleotides read TGTGCCAGCAGTCCCACAGGGGGCCAGGTCACCGGGGAGCTGTTTTTT. This sequence encodes CASSPTGGQVTGELFF.

This clonotype was seen at least ten times. The rearrangement links TRBV4-3 to TRBJ2-3, with D perhaps TRBD1 (6 bases). Per germline, CDR1 LGHNA and CDR2 YSLEER. Trimming shortened V by 3 bases and J by 4 bases, and 11 bases separated the two germline ends. This CDR3 comprises 14 residues. CDR3 sequence reads: CASSHRGMADTQYF. In DNA form, the CDR3 reads TGCGCCAGCAGCCACAGGGGAATGGCAGATACGCAGTATTTT.

This clonotype was seen ten or more times. The chain links TRBV18 to TRBJ2-3, with D possibly matching TRBD1 (6 bases). Between the trimmed V and J ends, which lost 1 base and 6 bases, there was a span of 14 bases. The CDR3 spans 15 residues. Germline V gives CDR1 KGHSH, CDR2 LQKENI. Here the CDR3 DNA reads TGTGCCAGCTCACCACTTCAGGACAGTGCCGATACGCAGTATTTT. Protein: CASSPLQDSADTQYF.

This clonotype was seen repeatedly, ten times or more. The chain uses TRBV7-3 and TRBJ2-3, with 8 bases that match TRBD2. Per the germline V gene, CDR1 is SGHTA and CDR2 is FQGTGA. The CDR3 is made up of 15 amino acids. V lost 5 bases and J lost 4; bases outside the gene matches: 8. CDR3 amino acids: CASSPSGRAADTQYF. The CDR3 nucleotides are TGTGCCAGCAGCCCATCCGGGAGGGCCGCAGATACGCAGTATTTT.

This clonotype was seen ten or more times. As DNA, the CDR3 is TGTGCCAGCAGTGAGGGGGGGATATGGTATGGCTACACCTTC. This codes for CASSEGGIWYGYTF. V is TRBV6-1 and J is TRBJ1-2, with D tentatively TRBD1 (5 bases). V was pared by 3 bases and J by 5 bases, with 13 bases between. The CDR3 has 14 residues. The germline CDR1 and CDR2 sequences are MNHNS and SASEGT.

V gene TRBV20-1 combines with J gene TRBJ2-3; 9 nucleotides agree with TRBD1. This CDR3 region has 14 residues. Germline lookup yields CDR1 DFQATT and CDR2 SNEGSKA (reference sequence). V dropped 5 bases and J dropped 0; count of bases not matched to a gene: 3. CDR3 bases: TGCAGTGCTCCGGACAGGGGAAGCACAGATACGCAGTATTTT. The encoded protein is CSAPDRGSTDTQYF.